The clone carrying this T cell receptor beta chain was observed many times. Antigen specificity is unknown. CDR1 and CDR2 from the germline V gene are SGHTA and FQGTGA. Unmatched junction bases numbered 1, after V lost 2 bases and J lost 7 bases. The CDR3 is 14 amino acids. This sample was included in a study of T cell repertoires in cytomegalovirus infection. Study as a whole: As its CMV epitopes, the study selected recently identified HLA-C-restricted and well-studied HLA-B-restricted targets. Public TCR beta signatures indicated both CMV infection and matching HLA type.

TCRdb used MiXCR to reprocess the reads, holding one entry per CDR3 protein. The sample lists roughly 310,000 distinct CDR3 sequences; under 35% were seen once. Findings of the study overall: Clonotypes of TCR beta that were HLA-C-restricted and CMV-specific dominated the ex vivo response. The cumulative frequency of public TCR beta families distinguished individuals who carried CMV together with the relevant HLA.

The sequencing used cultured PBMCs, collected from culture after CMV antigen stimulation. This receptor was taken from a human donor in good health (CMV status not recorded). Some clones in this sample may be carry-over from other donors' samples. The genes are TRBV7-3 and TRBJ1-6, with 8 bases aligning to TRBD1. The CDR3 DNA sequence: TGTGCCAGCAGCTTACAGGGGGCGAATTCACCCCTCCACTTT. Translating gives CASSLQGANSPLHF.